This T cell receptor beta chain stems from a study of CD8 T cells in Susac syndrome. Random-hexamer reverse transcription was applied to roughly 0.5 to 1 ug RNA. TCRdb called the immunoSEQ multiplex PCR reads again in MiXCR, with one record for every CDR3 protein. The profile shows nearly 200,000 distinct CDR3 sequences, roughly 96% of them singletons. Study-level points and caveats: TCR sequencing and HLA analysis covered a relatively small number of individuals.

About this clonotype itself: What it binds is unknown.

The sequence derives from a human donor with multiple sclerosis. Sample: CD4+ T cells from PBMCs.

CDR3 nucleotide sequence: TGTGCCAGCTCCTCGCGGGAGATAAGTACCGGGGAGCTGTTTTTT. Its translation: CASSSREISTGELFF. The chain carries TRBV5-4 and TRBJ2-2, with TRBD2 identical over 7 bases. Germline CDR1 SGHNT, CDR2 YYREEE (reference sequence). V lost 7 bases, J lost 5 bases, and 11 bases stayed unmatched. The CDR3 consists of 15 residues.